The rows below give T cell receptor beta chains drawn from one sample of a study of vaccination and CD4 T cells after COVID-19. For these TCRs, the target antigens are not known. TCRdb fed the PCR reads into MiXCR, producing one record per CDR3 protein. The sample has 15,000 to 20,000 distinct CDR3 sequences; 45% to 60% are singletons. This sample comprised CD4+ T cells from blood, cultured in vitro, obtained after SARS-CoV-2 vaccination. These receptors originate from a human donor who had recovered from COVID-19. The CDR3 runs from the conserved cysteine through the conserved F or W. The D gene is left open where the match is weak. Only part of the rows carry a size: once, few, many, or a class if the clone is expanded.

D gene	J gene	clone size	V gene	CDR3 protein	CDR3 DNA
.	TRBJ1-1	.	TRBV19	CASNRAHTEAFF	TGTGCCAGTAACAGGGCCCACACTGAAGCTTTCTTT
.	TRBJ2-3	.	TRBV7-9	CASSTAAPGANTQYF	TGCGCCAGCAGCACAGCTGCCCCGGGGGCAAATACGCAGTATTTT
TRBD2	TRBJ2-5	.	TRBV12-3/TRBV12-4	CASSLGGGAGETQYF	TGTGCCAGCAGTTTAGGCGGGGGGGCCGGGGAGACCCAGTACTTC
TRBD1	TRBJ1-5	.	TRBV6-5	CASSYTGTGGLNQPQHF	TGTGCCAGCAGTTACACCGGGACAGGGGGCCTCAATCAGCCCCAGCATTTT
.	TRBJ1-6	.	TRBV30	CAWSKDSPLHF	TGTGCCTGGAGTAAGGATTCACCCCTCCACTTT
.	TRBJ1-2	.	TRBV12-3/TRBV12-4	CASTRAGVFVGYTF	TGTGCCAGCACCAGGGCGGGGGTCTTCGTTGGCTACACCTTC
.	TRBJ1-1	.	TRBV9	CASSVAGSTEAFF	TGTGCCAGCAGCGTAGCGGGGAGCACTGAAGCTTTCTTT
TRBD1	TRBJ1-2	.	TRBV7-2	CASSLFGGQNYGYTF	TGTGCCAGCAGCTTATTTGGGGGACAGAACTATGGCTACACCTTC
.	TRBJ1-1	.	TRBV7-2	CASSLGWLTEAFF	TGTGCCAGCAGCTTAGGGTGGCTCACTGAAGCTTTCTTT
.	TRBJ1-6	.	TRBV6-2/TRBV6-3	CASSTGPRRYNSPLHF	TGTGCCAGCAGTACGGGGCCCCGCCGCTATAATTCACCCCTCCACTTT
TRBD1	TRBJ1-6	.	TRBV30	CPWSGGQGNSPLHF	TGTCCCTGGAGTGGGGGACAGGGGAATTCACCCCTCCACTTT
.	TRBJ1-1	.	TRBV10-3	CAISEQLNTEAFF	TGTGCCATCAGTGAACAGTTGAACACTGAAGCTTTCTTT
.	TRBJ2-2	once	TRBV24-1	CATSDSDRAAGTGELFF	TGTGCCACCAGTGACTCAGACCGAGCCGCGGGCACCGGGGAGCTGTTTTTT
.	TRBJ2-7	.	TRBV6-1	CASSRGSGIEQYF	TGTGCCAGCAGCCGCGGGTCCGGGATCGAGCAGTACTTC
TRBD1	TRBJ1-2	few	TRBV27	CATRTGYGYTF	TGTGCCACCCGGACAGGCTATGGCTACACCTTC
TRBD1	TRBJ2-7	.	TRBV5-4	CASSFGTDSHEQYF	TGTGCCAGCAGCTTCGGGACAGACAGCCACGAGCAGTACTTC
.	TRBJ1-5	.	TRBV29-1	CSVTLGGSNQPQHF	TGCAGCGTTACTCTCGGGGGCAGCAATCAGCCCCAGCATTTT
TRBD2	TRBJ2-2	.	TRBV2	CASRPSSLAGDTGELFF	TGTGCCAGCAGGCCGAGCTCACTAGCGGGGGACACCGGGGAGCTGTTTTTT
.	TRBJ1-1	few	TRBV7-8	CASSMMGDTEAFF	TGTGCCAGCAGTATGATGGGAGACACTGAAGCTTTCTTT
TRBD1	TRBJ2-3	.	TRBV7-9	CASSLRDRGRDTQYF	TGTGCCAGCAGCCTCCGGGACAGGGGGCGAGATACGCAGTATTTT
TRBD1	TRBJ1-2	.	TRBV27	CASSKDRSNYGYTF	TGTGCCAGCAGTAAGGACAGGAGTAACTATGGCTACACCTTC
.	TRBJ2-7	.	TRBV20-1	CSARKLDDGEQYF	TGCAGTGCCCGGAAGCTGGATGACGGCGAGCAGTACTTC
TRBD2	TRBJ2-5	.	TRBV7-2	CASSLVGAGAWETQYF	TGTGCCAGCAGCTTAGTCGGAGCGGGAGCTTGGGAGACCCAGTACTTC
TRBD1	TRBJ1-2	.	TRBV5-4	CASSVVGTGSLRYTF	TGTGCCAGCAGCGTGGTAGGGACAGGGAGTTTACGCTACACCTTC